This T cell receptor beta chain was captured in a study of blood T cell repertoires in COVID-19. Germline CDR1 is LGHNA and CDR2 is YSLEER. The CDR3 extends over 15 amino acids. Trimming at V came to 4 bases and at J to 4 bases, leaving 8 bases not matched to a gene. How the authors handled the data: For nucleated cells, counts were estimated from reference gene primer amplification. Sequenced by immunoSEQ multiplex PCR; TCRdb stores in-frame clones only, minus some. For V, J and clone size, that table is used; D and trimming come from the DNA. The table has 84,000 or so clones, 80% to 95% seen once. This sequence originates from a woman in her fifties or sixties with active COVID-19. Sequences were obtained from peripheral blood. The chain links TRBV4-3 to TRBJ2-5, with 8 positions matching TRBD2. The CDR3 sequence: CASSLRGGRGETQYF. The CDR3 coding sequence is TGCGCCAGCAGCCTACGCGGGGGGAGGGGAGAGACCCAGTACTTC.